The 22 T cell receptor beta chains presented below share a single source sample, sequenced in a study of blood T cell repertoires in COVID-19 (dated by TCRdb to about 2020). Library generation was performed with the immunoSEQ multiplex PCR assay. This immuneACCESS table, as held by TCRdb, lists in-frame sequences with V and J called but not all clones. Of the missing ones, under half trace to an unresolved V gene in checked studies; the others have no known cause. This sample lists 86,000 or so clones; more than 75% were detected once. 1.2% of the sample goes to the ten largest clones. The specimen was peripheral blood. The receptors were sampled from a woman aged 80 or over with acute or convalescent COVID-19.

The chain combines TRBV4-2 with TRBJ2-1, with D possibly TRBD1 on 6 matching bases. The germline V and J ends were trimmed by 1 base and 4 bases, with 14 bases remaining between them. Germline values: CDR1 LGHNA, CDR2 YNFKEQ. The CDR3 extends over 16 amino acids. The CDR3 DNA follows: TGTGCCAGCAGCCAAGCTACGGGACAAAATTACAATGAGCAGTTCTTC. Its protein product is CASSQATGQNYNEQFF.

The V gene is TRBV28, the J gene TRBJ2-1; TRBD1 matches 9 bases. The ends lost 1 base at V and 4 bases at J; junction bases unmatched: 5. Germline V lookup: CDR1 MDHEN, CDR2 SYDVKM. This CDR3 contains 16 residues. The CDR3 protein is CASSLFGQGRYNEQFF. CDR3 coding DNA: TGTGCCAGCAGTTTATTCGGACAGGGGCGTTACAATGAGCAGTTCTTC.

The gene calls are TRBV28 and TRBJ1-5; 7 bases line up with TRBD1. Germline V gene data show CDR1 as MDHEN and CDR2 as SYDVKM. There are 13 residues in the CDR3. V shed 7 bases, J shed 7 bases, and the junction held 7 bases outside the gene matches. The CDR3: CASIRGGGQPQHF. CDR3 coding DNA: TGTGCCAGCATTCGAGGGGGCGGGCAGCCCCAGCATTTT. Using reference TRBV28 and TRBJ1-5 for the parts outside the CDR3, the full variable domain is DVKVTQSSRYLVKRTGEKVFLECVQDMDHENMFWYRQDPGLGLRLIYFSYDVKMKEKGDIPEGYSVSREKKERFSLILESASTNQTSMYLCASIRGGGQPQHFGDGTRLSIL.

The V and J genes are TRBV19 and TRBJ1-1; D may be TRBD1 (5 bases). Germline V gene data show CDR1 as LNHDA and CDR2 as SQIVND (reference sequence). This CDR3 is built from 16 residues. V was shortened by 1 base and J by 1 base, with 13 bases between the two germline ends. CDR3 DNA sequence: TGTGCCAGTAGTATAGGGGGCGCCCTGTCGAACACTGAAGCTTTCTTT. As protein: CASSIGGALSNTEAFF.

This clone is a singleton in its sample. The chain uses TRBV18 and TRBJ2-7; 14 bases are shared with TRBD2. The trim removed 5 bases at V and 0 bases at J, leaving 0 bases unmatched. Germline CDR1 reads KGHSH; CDR2 reads LQKENI. This CDR3 is 15 amino acids long. In DNA form, the CDR3 reads TGTGCCAGCTCAGGGACTAGCGGGAGCTCCTACGAGCAGTACTTC. Translation: CASSGTSGSSYEQYF. Full variable domain (rest looked up from reference TRBV18 and TRBJ2-7): NAGVMQNPRHLVRRRGQEARLRCSPMKGHSHVYWYRQLPEEGLKFMVYLQKENIIDESGMPKERFSAEFPKEGPSILRIQQVVRGDSAAYFCASSGTSGSSYEQYFGPGTRLTVT.

J is TRBJ1-1 and V is TRBV6-1; a possible D gene is TRBD1 (5 bases). With 2 bases removed from V and 5 bases from J, the gap between germline ends came to 15 bases. CDR1 is MNHNS and CDR2 is SASEGT in the germline V gene. The CDR3 spans 15 residues. CDR3 protein: CASSERGGALTEAFF. DNA for the CDR3: TGTGCCAGCAGTGAAAGAGGAGGGGCGTTGACTGAAGCTTTCTTT.

The CDR3: CASSQDFSGREQFF. The CDR3 DNA is TGTGCCAGCAGCCAAGATTTTAGCGGAAGGGAGCAGTTCTTC. The genes are TRBV3-1 (or the pseudogene TRBV3-2) and TRBJ2-1; perhaps TRBD2 as D (6 bases). V was pared by 0 bases and J by 10 bases, with 13 bases between. The CDR3 contains 14 residues. The germline CDR1 and CDR2 sequences are LGHDT and YNNKEL (reference sequence).

In DNA, the CDR3 is TGTGCCAGCAGCTTAGCGTCGGGAGGGACTTCCTACAATGAGCAGTTCTTC. Its translation is CASSLASGGTSYNEQFF. The rearrangement joins TRBV7-2 to TRBJ2-1, with TRBD2 matching over 8 bases. This CDR3 region has 17 residues. V lost 0 bases and J lost 1; bases outside the gene matches: 5. Looked up from germline, CDR1 is SGHTA and CDR2 is FQGNSA.

The chain uses TRBV19 and TRBJ1-3, with D perhaps matching TRBD1 (6 bases). This CDR3 region has 15 residues. Trimming pared 7 bases from V and 1 base from J, leaving 14 bases between. Germline lookup yields CDR1 LNHDA and CDR2 SQIVND (reference sequence). The CDR3 DNA follows: TGTGCCAGTAACATCGGACAGTATTCTGGAAACACCATATATTTT. Protein product: CASNIGQYSGNTIYF.

The chain is built from TRBV7-2 and TRBJ1-5; the D gene is possibly TRBD1 (5 bases). With 7 bases removed from V and 2 bases from J, the gap between germline ends came to 12 bases. This CDR3 is 14 amino acids long. Looked up from germline, CDR1 is SGHTA and CDR2 is FQGNSA. The CDR3 DNA sequence: TGTGCCAGCACTTTGGCGGGGGGCAATCAGCCCCAGCATTTT. The encoded protein is CASTLAGGNQPQHF.

The chain uses TRBV6-5 and TRBJ1-6, with D uncertain. CDR1 and CDR2 from the germline V gene are MNHEY and SVGAGI. This CDR3 has 14 amino acids. The ends were cut back, 0 bases at V and 9 bases at J, with 9 bases in the middle. The CDR3 loop reads CASSYSDAGSPLHF. Written as DNA, the CDR3 is TGTGCCAGCAGTTACTCGGATGCGGGTTCACCCCTCCACTTT.

The V and J genes are TRBV20-1 and TRBJ1-2; a weak D match, TRBD1 (5 bases). V gave up 6 bases and J gave up 6 bases, with 5 bases separating them. The CDR3 loop spans 9 amino acids. Germline values: CDR1 DFQATT, CDR2 SNEGSKA (reference sequence). The CDR3 sequence: CSARDGYTF. CDR3 coding DNA: TGCAGTGCCAGGGATGGCTACACCTTC.

This rearrangement joins TRBV5-1 to TRBJ1-3; tentatively, D is TRBD1 (6 bases). This CDR3 is built from 14 residues. V was pared by 4 bases and J by 2 bases, with 10 bases between. From germline, CDR1 is SGHRS and CDR2 YFSETQ. The CDR3 region has the DNA TGCGCCAGCAGCGAGGGGGTCGCTGGAAACACCATATATTTT. Translating it yields CASSEGVAGNTIYF.

This clone was seen only once. The chain employs TRBV14 and TRBJ2-5; maybe TRBD1 (6 bases). The length of the CDR3 is 16 residues. Trimming left V 4 bases short and J 0 bases short, with 15 bases between. Per the germline V gene, CDR1 is SGHDN and CDR2 is FVKESK. CDR3 in amino acids: CASSPRTALYQETQYF. Written as DNA, the CDR3 is TGTGCCAGCAGCCCACGGACAGCCTTGTACCAAGAGACCCAGTACTTC.

The CDR3 bases are TGTGCCAGCTCACCCAGACCTCCCGGACTAGCAGGAGAGACCCAGTACTTC. This translates into CASSPRPPGLAGETQYF. V usage is TRBV18 and J usage is TRBJ2-5, with 8 nucleotides matching TRBD2. Trimming took 3 bases from V and 4 from J; bases not matched to a gene: 13. Germline V gives CDR1 KGHSH, CDR2 LQKENI. The CDR3 runs to 17 residues.

This sequence joins TRBV27 and TRBJ1-1; D perhaps matches TRBD1 (5 bases). The germline V gene has CDR1 MNHEY and CDR2 SMNVEV (reference sequence). The CDR3 runs 14 residues. V lost 7 bases and J lost 1, with 13 bases in between. The CDR3 coding sequence is TGTGCCAGCACCCTATCAACAGGGAACACTGAAGCTTTCTTT. It codes for CASTLSTGNTEAFF.

This chain joins TRBV5-4 and TRBJ1-1; maybe TRBD1 (6 bases). The CDR3 loop spans 15 amino acids. Germline CDR1 is SGHNT and CDR2 is YYREEE (reference sequence). With 9 bases removed from V and 3 bases from J, the gap between germline ends came to 21 bases. DNA for the CDR3: TGTGCCACCACAGGCATTGCAGGGGCCGACACTGAAGCTTTCTTT. Translating it yields CATTGIAGADTEAFF.

CDR3 in amino acids: CSAKAPTQGRETQYF. The CDR3 DNA reads TGCAGCGCAAAGGCCCCAACACAGGGCAGAGAGACCCAGTACTTC. The chain combines TRBV29-1 with TRBJ2-5, with D possibly being TRBD1 (6 bases). V lost 7 bases and J lost 4, with 22 bases in between. The CDR3 has 15 amino acids. CDR1 SQVTM and CDR2 ANQGSEA come from the germline V gene. Combining the CDR3 with reference TRBV29-1 and TRBJ2-5 gives the whole variable domain SAVISQKPSRDICQRGTSLTIQCQVDSQVTMMFWYRQQPGQSLTLIATANQGSEATYESGFVIDKFPISRPNLTFSTLTVSNMSPEDSSIYLCSAKAPTQGRETQYFGPGTRLLVL.

This clone was seen just once. The V gene is TRBV21-1, the J gene TRBJ2-7; no check of the table's D call, TRBD1, against the DNA was made. TRBV21-1 is a pseudogene segment. The length of the CDR3 is 12 residues. The CDR3 coding sequence is TGTGCCATTTTGACAGAGCCGCGGGAGCAGTACTTC. It codes for CAILTEPREQYF.

This chain links TRBV2 with TRBJ1-1; D is perhaps TRBD1 (5 bases). Germline loops: CDR1 SNHLY, CDR2 FYNNEI. Deletions cut 3 bases from V and 6 bases from J, with 8 bases between. This CDR3 contains 12 residues. CDR3 amino acids: CASSEQGAEAFF. DNA for the CDR3: TGTGCCAGCAGTGAGCAAGGGGCTGAAGCTTTCTTT.

This sequence joins TRBV11-2 and TRBJ2-4, with a possible D match to TRBD2 (6 bases). CDR1 and CDR2 (germline): SGHAT, FQNNGV. The V and J ends lost 4 bases and 2 bases respectively, with 21 bases between them. The CDR3 is 18 amino acids. In DNA, the CDR3 is TGTGCCAGCAGCTCCCTGGGAGGACCGGTATCACCCAAAAACATTCAGTACTTC. Encoded protein: CASSSLGGPVSPKNIQYF.

This clone was seen a single time. The chain links TRBV4-1 to TRBJ2-7, with 11 bases that match TRBD2. The CDR3 contains 15 residues. V dropped 6 bases and J dropped 3; count of bases not matched to a gene: 7. In germline, CDR1 is MGHRA, CDR2 YSYEKL. The CDR3 spells CASSSTSGGHYEQYF. Here the CDR3 DNA reads TGCGCCAGCAGTTCAACTAGCGGGGGCCACTACGAGCAGTACTTC.